The clone carrying this T cell receptor (beta chain) was picked up one time. This CDR3 comprises 13 residues. From germline, CDR1 is ENHRY and CDR2 SYGVKD. Deletions cut 9 bases from V and 3 bases from J, with 14 bases between. Each subset's genomic DNA was shared equally among a number of immunoSEQ plates. The data were produced by immunoSEQ multiplex PCR, yet TCRdb's version contains in-frame clones alone and is incomplete. The sample lists about 1.5 million clones; approximately 98% were seen once. These data come from a study of shared clonotypes between healthy human individuals. The TCR comes from a man under 40 in good health. Input material: naive CD4+ T cells sorted from blood. As to subset: CD45RA+ positively selected. The chain recombines TRBV10-3 with TRBJ1-1, with no clear D. The CDR3 sequence: CAMTGNWDTEAFF. CDR3 nucleotide sequence: TGTGCCATGACGGGGAATTGGGACACTGAAGCTTTCTTT.